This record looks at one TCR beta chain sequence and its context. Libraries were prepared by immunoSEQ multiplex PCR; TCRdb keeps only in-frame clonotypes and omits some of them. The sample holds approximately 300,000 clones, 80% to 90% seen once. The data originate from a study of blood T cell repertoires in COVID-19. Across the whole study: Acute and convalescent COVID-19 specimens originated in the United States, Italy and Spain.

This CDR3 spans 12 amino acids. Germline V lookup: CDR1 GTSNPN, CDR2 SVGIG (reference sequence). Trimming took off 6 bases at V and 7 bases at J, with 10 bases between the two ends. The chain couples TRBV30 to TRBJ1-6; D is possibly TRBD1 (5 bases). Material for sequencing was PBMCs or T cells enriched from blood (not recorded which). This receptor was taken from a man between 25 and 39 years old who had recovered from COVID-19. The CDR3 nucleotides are TGTGCCTGTGAGACAGAGAATTCACCCCTCCACTTT. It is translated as CACETENSPLHF.